Each of the 28 T cell receptor beta chains below was sequenced from the same sample in a study of identical twins. TCRdb reprocessed the 5' RACE reads with MiXCR, giving one entry per CDR3 protein. The table includes about 890,000 distinct CDR3 sequences, 9% to 15% detected once. The same data also contributed to another study, on yellow fever vaccine responses in identical twins.

The sequenced sample consisted of PBMCs. All receptors come from a woman younger than 30 in good health.

This clonotype has only a few counts. The rearrangement joins TRBV7-9 to TRBJ1-1, with 7 positions matching TRBD1. The CDR3 is 15 residues long. Germline V gene data show CDR1 as SEHNR and CDR2 as FQNEAQ (reference sequence). Trimming took 4 bases from V and 1 from J; bases not matched to a gene: 6. The chain's CDR3 is CASSSTGTENTEAFF. DNA of the CDR3: TGTGCCAGCAGCTCGACCGGGACAGAGAACACTGAAGCTTTCTTT.

The chain combines TRBV6-2 or TRBV6-3 with TRBJ2-1; a possible D gene is TRBD2 (5 bases). Germline CDR1 and CDR2: MNHEY and SVGEGT. V lost 0 bases to trimming and J lost 7 bases, with 19 bases between them. CDR3 length: 17 residues. This chain's CDR3 is CASSYSAASPLGNEQFF. The CDR3 DNA reads TGTGCCAGCAGTTACTCGGCGGCTAGCCCTTTGGGTAATGAGCAGTTCTTC.

There are a few counts of this clonotype. The CDR3 DNA reads as TGTGCCAGCAGTCTATTCGGACTGACCTCCTACGAGCAGTACTTC. Its translation is CASSLFGLTSYEQYF. The chain joins TRBV12-3 or TRBV12-4 to TRBJ2-7, with D perhaps TRBD2 (5 bases). The CDR3 totals 15 residues. Trimming pared 5 bases from V and 0 bases from J, leaving 14 bases between.

This clonotype turned up a few times. This chain joins TRBV7-6 and TRBJ1-5; tentative D call: TRBD1 (5 bases). V lost 1 base and J 6 bases, leaving 10 bases between the germline ends. This CDR3 spans 14 amino acids. Germline loops: CDR1 SGHVS, CDR2 FNYEAQ. This CDR3 reads CASSLEGRGQPQHF. The CDR3 DNA reads as TGTGCCAGCAGCTTAGAGGGGCGCGGTCAGCCCCAGCATTTT.

The chain is built from TRBV4-2 and TRBJ2-5; 12 positions agree with TRBD2. CDR1 is LGHNA and CDR2 is YNFKEQ in the germline V gene. J lost 5 bases, V lost 3 bases, and 7 bases had no gene match. This CDR3 comprises 16 residues. The CDR3 sequence is CASSHRLAGERETQYF. The CDR3 region has the DNA TGTGCCAGCAGCCACCGACTAGCGGGAGAGAGGGAGACCCAGTACTTC.

This sequence joins TRBV5-1 and TRBJ2-3, with D perhaps matching TRBD1 or TRBD2 (5 bases each). Trimming shortened V by 5 bases and J by 2 bases, and 15 bases separated the two germline ends. The CDR3 contains 15 residues. CDR1 and CDR2 (germline): SGHRS, YFSETQ. The CDR3 reads CASSLLSGHTDTQYF. DNA for the CDR3: TGCGCCAGCAGTCTCTTATCGGGGCACACAGATACGCAGTATTTT.

This clonotype was seen many times. The chain uses TRBV27 and TRBJ2-1, with D perhaps matching TRBD1 (5 bases). V was pared by 6 bases and J by 6 bases, with 12 bases between. There are 13 residues in the CDR3. The germline V gene encodes CDR1 MNHEY and CDR2 SMNVEV (reference sequence). CDR3 region: CASSYDSFNEQFF. DNA of the CDR3: TGTGCCAGCAGCTACGACAGTTTCAATGAGCAGTTCTTC.

This sequence joins TRBV10-3 and TRBJ2-3; a weak D match, TRBD2 (6 bases). CDR1 is ENHRY and CDR2 is SYGVKD in the germline V gene. CDR3 length: 15 amino acids. V was clipped by 5 bases and J by 4 bases, with 16 bases between them. The CDR3 DNA follows: TGTGCCATCAGTCGGGACGGGAGCGGCGCAGATACGCAGTATTTT. Protein product: CAISRDGSGADTQYF.

The gene calls are TRBV4-1 and TRBJ2-7, with 8 bases matching TRBD1. There are 14 residues in the CDR3. Germline assignment: CDR1 MGHRA and CDR2 YSYEKL. With V trimmed by 4 bases and J by 2 bases, 4 bases remained unmatched. The CDR3 region has the DNA TGCGCCAGCAGCCCCGCAGGGGGCACCTACGAGCAGTACTTC. It encodes CASSPAGGTYEQYF.

The chain carries TRBV6-1 and TRBJ2-2; D ambiguous. Germline V gives CDR1 MNHNS, CDR2 SASEGT. This CDR3 region has 16 residues. V was shortened by 9 bases and J by 2 bases, with 19 bases between the two germline ends. CDR3 protein: CASTPKRPGNTGELFF. CDR3 sequence (DNA): TGTGCCAGTACTCCCAAACGTCCGGGCAACACCGGGGAGCTGTTTTTT.

This clonotype was observed many times. The chain joins TRBV4-1 to TRBJ2-3; 14 nucleotides align to TRBD2. The CDR3 runs 17 residues. V was pared by 2 bases and J by 4 bases, with 5 bases of the junction left unmatched. Germline-derived CDR1 and CDR2 are MGHRA and YSYEKL. The CDR3 reads CASSQSGLAGVSDTQYF. In DNA, the CDR3 is TGCGCCAGCAGCCAATCGGGACTAGCGGGAGTATCAGATACGCAGTATTTT.

J is TRBJ2-4 and V is TRBV7-3; 9 bases fit TRBD1. The CDR3 covers 17 residues. The J segment lost 1 base and the V segment lost 2 bases, leaving 6 bases of the junction unmatched. Per germline, CDR1 SGHTA and CDR2 FQGTGA. CDR3 protein: CASSLSGQGIAKNIQYF. CDR3 nucleotide sequence: TGTGCCAGCAGCTTATCGGGACAGGGAATTGCCAAAAACATTCAGTACTTC.

This clonotype occurred many times. The CDR3 sequence: CASSLRPTNEQFF. Here the CDR3 DNA reads TGTGCCAGCAGCCTGAGACCAACAAATGAGCAGTTCTTC. The chain joins TRBV7-9 to TRBJ2-1; D gene uncertain. The CDR3 covers 13 residues. With 5 bases removed from V and 7 bases from J, the gap between germline ends came to 12 bases. Germline V gene lookup returns CDR1 SEHNR and CDR2 FQNEAQ (reference sequence).

The chain uses TRBV27 and TRBJ2-1; D might be TRBD2 (7 bases). The CDR3 is made up of 17 amino acids. Germline V lookup: CDR1 MNHEY, CDR2 SMNVEV (reference sequence). V dropped 5 bases and J dropped 1 base, with 18 bases sitting between them. CDR3 protein: CASSIRERGGSYNEQFF. The DNA for the CDR3 is TGTGCCAGCAGTATAAGAGAAAGGGGGGGATCCTACAATGAGCAGTTCTTC.

The genes are TRBV3-1 and TRBJ2-3; no firm D call. V was trimmed by 3 bases and J by 1 base, leaving 14 bases between them. CDR3 length: 16 residues. Germline V gives CDR1 LGHDT, CDR2 YNNKEL (reference sequence). The DNA of the CDR3 is TGTGCCAGCAGCCAGGACCGACGTGGGGGCACAGATACGCAGTATTTT. Amino acid sequence: CASSQDRRGGTDTQYF.

The V gene is TRBV5-1, the J gene TRBJ2-7, with TRBD1 matching over 9 bases. With 4 bases clipped from V and 3 bases from J, the junction kept 8 bases outside the gene matches. CDR1 and CDR2 (germline): SGHRS, YFSETQ. The CDR3 runs to 15 residues. The chain's CDR3 is CASSQGQGILYEQYV. The CDR3, as DNA: TGCGCCAGCAGCCAGGGACAGGGCATTCTCTACGAGCAGTACGTC.

This sequence joins TRBV18 and TRBJ2-1; D assignment may be TRBD1 or TRBD2 (5 bases each). Looked up from germline, CDR1 is KGHSH and CDR2 is LQKENI. This CDR3 spans 13 amino acids. Trimming took off 4 bases at V and 8 bases at J, with 12 bases between the two ends. CDR3 DNA sequence: TGTGCCAGCTCACGGGGACGGGATTATGAGCAGTTCTTC. This encodes CASSRGRDYEQFF.

This clonotype has a handful of counts. V and J are TRBV15 and TRBJ1-1; D might be TRBD1 (6 bases). Deletions cut 5 bases from V and 8 bases from J, with 9 bases between. The CDR3 is made up of 11 amino acids. Germline values: CDR1 LNHNV, CDR2 YYDKDF (reference sequence). The CDR3 reads CATSRGTEAFF. In nucleotides, the CDR3 is TGTGCCACCAGCCGCGGGACAGAAGCTTTCTTT. The full variable domain, rest sourced from reference TRBV15 and TRBJ1-1, is DAMVIQNPRYQVTQFGKPVTLSCSQTLNHNVMYWYQQKSSQAPKLLFHYYDKDFNNEADTPDNFQSRRPNTSFCFLDIRSPGLGDTAMYLCATSRGTEAFFGQGTRLTVV.

This clonotype was found a few times. The chain joins TRBV3-1 to TRBJ2-5; D is unclear. Germline CDR1 LGHDT, CDR2 YNNKEL (reference sequence). The CDR3 contains 15 residues. The V end lost 1 base, the J end lost 0 bases, and 9 bases lay between the germline ends. The CDR3 sequence: CASSQAFQDQETQYF. The CDR3, as DNA: TGTGCCAGCAGCCAAGCGTTCCAGGACCAAGAGACCCAGTACTTC.

This clonotype was seen more than once but under ten times. The chain carries TRBV12-3 or TRBV12-4 and TRBJ2-7; no clear D gene. Trimming removed 2 bases from V and 6 bases from J, with 17 bases in between. This CDR3 is built from 15 residues. The CDR3 is CASSLRTGPLVEQYF. The CDR3 DNA follows: TGTGCCAGCAGTTTACGGACCGGGCCCCTTGTCGAGCAGTACTTC.

This chain links TRBV20-1 with TRBJ1-1, with D hard to call. Between the trimmed V and J ends, which lost 7 bases and 7 bases, there was a span of 19 bases. The length of the CDR3 is 13 residues. From germline, CDR1 is DFQATT and CDR2 SNEGSKA (reference sequence). CDR3 protein: CSVGQPSWDEAFF. The CDR3 DNA reads as TGCAGTGTTGGTCAGCCATCGTGGGATGAAGCTTTCTTT.

The chain is built from TRBV6-1 and TRBJ2-7; 10 bases align to TRBD2. This CDR3 contains 14 residues. The J segment lost 4 bases and the V segment lost 6 bases, leaving 6 bases of the junction unmatched. Germline V lookup: CDR1 MNHNS, CDR2 SASEGT. The CDR3 region is CASRAGTSVYEQYF. The CDR3 DNA follows: TGTGCCAGCAGGGCCGGGACTAGCGTTTACGAGCAGTACTTC.

The chain recombines TRBV20-1 with TRBJ1-4; D might be TRBD1 (6 bases). The germline CDR1 and CDR2 sequences are DFQATT and SNEGSKA (reference sequence). V was clipped by 2 bases and J by 8 bases, with 12 bases between them. The CDR3 runs 13 residues. The CDR3 DNA follows: TGCAGTGCTAGACGCACAGGGAGCGAAAAACTGTTTTTT. It encodes CSARRTGSEKLFF.

This clonotype was counted between two and nine times. The genes are TRBV6-4 and TRBJ1-1; D is ambiguous. This CDR3 is built from 13 residues. Germline loops: CDR1 MRHNA, CDR2 SNTAGT. The ends were cut back, 2 bases at V and 7 bases at J, with 11 bases in the middle. The CDR3 spells CASSDNDTREAFF. The CDR3 region has the DNA TGTGCCAGCAGTGACAATGACACCCGTGAAGCTTTCTTT.

This clonotype was observed many times. The gene calls are TRBV5-1 and TRBJ2-1; no definite D call. Germline lookup yields CDR1 SGHRS and CDR2 YFSETQ. The CDR3 spans 14 residues. V was trimmed by 4 bases and J by 3 bases, leaving 11 bases between them. The DNA of the CDR3 is TGCGCCAGCAGCCTCCAACCGGACTACAATGAGCAGTTCTTC. It specifies CASSLQPDYNEQFF. The full variable domain, in which reference TRBV5-1 and TRBJ2-1 provide the parts outside the CDR3, is KAGVTQTPRYLIKTRGQQVTLSCSPISGHRSVSWYQQTPGQGLQFLFEYFSETQRNKGNFPGRFSGRQFSNSRSEMNVSTLELGDSALYLCASSLQPDYNEQFFGPGTRLTVL.

At least ten counts were recorded for this clonotype. The J gene is TRBJ2-7, the V gene TRBV6-1, with 13 bases matching TRBD2. The germline V gene encodes CDR1 MNHNS and CDR2 SASEGT. Trimming took 6 bases from V and 3 from J; bases not matched to a gene: 8. CDR3 length equals 16 residues. In DNA, the CDR3 is TGTGCCAGCAGCGTGGATGGACTAGCGGGAGTCTACGAGCAGTACTTC. It is translated as CASSVDGLAGVYEQYF.

This clonotype was seen a few times. The chain recombines TRBV25-1 with TRBJ2-2; D is perhaps TRBD1 (6 bases). Between the trimmed V and J ends, which lost 4 bases and 5 bases, there was a span of 14 bases. The germline V gene has CDR1 MGHDK and CDR2 SYGVNS. The length of the CDR3 is 15 residues. CDR3 residues: CASSVVGGRTGELFF. The CDR3 coding sequence is TGTGCCAGCAGTGTCGTTGGGGGCAGGACCGGGGAGCTGTTTTTT.

The chain has TRBV27 and TRBJ2-2; 8 bases match TRBD2. Germline lookup yields CDR1 MNHEY and CDR2 SMNVEV (reference sequence). The CDR3 runs to 17 residues. V was clipped by 6 bases and J by 7 bases; unmatched bases: 16. CDR3 in amino acids: CASREQRERINGGELFF. The CDR3 region has the DNA TGTGCCAGCAGAGAGCAGCGGGAGAGGATTAATGGCGGGGAGCTGTTTTTT.